Following are 27 T cell receptor beta chains from one sample sequenced in a study of neoadjuvant anti-PD-1 for oral cavity cancer. Profiled with immunoSEQ multiplex PCR; TCRdb holds only in-frame clones, not every one. The repertoire consists of about 61,000 clones, with roughly 84% occurring once and the leading ten covering 2.5% to 3%. The specimen was PBMCs, collected before nivolumab (anti-PD-1) treatment. Source of these receptors: a person between 35 and 79 years old with oral cavity squamous cell carcinoma.

The chain couples TRBV11-1 to TRBJ2-2, with D hard to call. V was shortened by 4 bases and J by 0 bases, with 18 bases between the two germline ends. CDR3 length equals 18 residues. Germline assignment: CDR1 SGHAT and CDR2 FQDESV (reference sequence). The CDR3 bases are TGTGCCAGCAGCTCCGCCGACACTCTGGCTTCGAACACCGGGGAGCTGTTTTTT. It specifies CASSSADTLASNTGELFF.

The gene calls are TRBV5-6 and TRBJ2-7; 7 bases fit TRBD1. Germline CDR1 reads SGHDT; CDR2 reads YYEEEE. V was pared by 8 bases and J by 5 bases, with 10 bases of the junction left unmatched. This CDR3 is 13 amino acids long. This CDR3 is CASSQGSINEQYF. Written as DNA, the CDR3 is TGTGCCAGTTCACAGGGGTCGATAAACGAGCAGTACTTC.

The rearrangement joins TRBV6-5 to TRBJ1-1; a weak D match, TRBD1 (6 bases). The CDR3 sequence is 12 residues long. The germline CDR1 and CDR2 sequences are MNHEY and SVGAGI. V lost 5 bases and J lost 4, with 8 bases in between. The CDR3 DNA reads as TGTGCCAGCAGTCGAGGGGGCACTGAAGCTTTCTTT. Translating it yields CASSRGGTEAFF.

This clone was counted a few times. The chain links TRBV29-1 to TRBJ2-1; 16 positions match TRBD2. The CDR3 is 16 amino acids. V lost 3 bases, J lost 8 bases, and 7 bases stayed unmatched. Germline CDR1 is SQVTM and CDR2 is ANQGSEA. The CDR3 DNA sequence: TGCAGCGTTGATGTGGGGACTAGCGGGGGGGCGGATGAGCAGTTCTTC. Translating it yields CSVDVGTSGGADEQFF.

The chain carries TRBV29-1 and TRBJ1-4, with TRBD1 identical over 7 bases. The CDR3 has 13 amino acids. CDR1 is SQVTM, CDR2 ANQGSEA, per germline. V was pared by 7 bases and J by 6 bases, with 8 bases of the junction left unmatched. The CDR3, as DNA: TGCAGCGGCATGAACCAGGGGGATGAAAAACTGTTTTTT. It yields the protein CSGMNQGDEKLFF.

This chain connects TRBV2 to TRBJ2-1, with unresolved D. The CDR3 runs to 12 residues. The V and J ends lost 8 bases and 5 bases respectively, with 10 bases between them. Germline V gene lookup returns CDR1 SNHLY and CDR2 FYNNEI. The CDR3 DNA reads as TGTGCCAGCGTGTATCAGCACAATGAGCAGTTCTTC. Translation: CASVYQHNEQFF.

V and J are TRBV29-1 and TRBJ1-6, with TRBD1 as a possible D gene (6 bases). CDR3 size: 13 residues. Germline values: CDR1 SQVTM, CDR2 ANQGSEA. V was clipped by 4 bases and J by 6 bases, with 10 bases between them. The CDR3 DNA reads TGCAGCGTTGCGGGCAGGGGTAATTCACCCCTCCACTTT. This translates into CSVAGRGNSPLHF.

The chain combines TRBV6-1 with TRBJ1-3; 8 bases match TRBD1. Germline CDR1 reads MNHNS; CDR2 reads SASEGT. V dropped 9 bases and J dropped 3; count of bases not matched to a gene: 7. This CDR3 contains 14 residues. The CDR3 DNA sequence: TGTGCCAGTTTGGACAGGGACCTTGGAAACACCATATATTTT. This translates into CASLDRDLGNTIYF.

This clone was seen more than once but under ten times. This chain uses TRBV5-1 with TRBJ1-4; D is perhaps TRBD1 (5 bases). V lost 0 bases to trimming and J lost 8 bases, with 14 bases between them. Germline CDR1 reads SGHRS; CDR2 reads YFSETQ. The CDR3 is 15 amino acids. The CDR3 sequence: CASSLAPGREEKLFF. Here the CDR3 DNA reads TGCGCCAGCAGCTTGGCCCCGGGGCGAGAAGAAAAACTGTTTTTT.

V usage is TRBV27 and J usage is TRBJ1-1, with D possibly matching TRBD1 (6 bases). The CDR3 runs 15 residues. Trimming stripped 3 bases from V and 1 base from J, with 12 bases between. Germline V gene data show CDR1 as MNHEY and CDR2 as SMNVEV (reference sequence). CDR3 nucleotide sequence: TGTGCCAGCAGTTTTGGGGGGCGTGGGAACACTGAAGCTTTCTTT. It encodes CASSFGGRGNTEAFF.

CDR3 nucleotide sequence: TGTGCCAGCAGTCTTCTAGACCGGGAGCTGTTTTTT. It translates to CASSLLDRELFF. This chain connects TRBV2 to TRBJ2-2, with no clear D. Germline lookup yields CDR1 SNHLY and CDR2 FYNNEI. Trimming removed 5 bases at V and 9 bases at J, with 10 bases between. There are 12 residues in the CDR3.

The chain recombines TRBV25-1 with TRBJ1-6; TRBD1 matches 8 bases. The germline V gene has CDR1 MGHDK and CDR2 SYGVNS. The CDR3 covers 15 residues. The V segment lost 6 bases and the J segment 4 bases; nucleotides outside the gene matches: 5. CDR3 in amino acids: CASRGTGEYNSPLHF. In nucleotides, the CDR3 is TGTGCCAGCAGGGGGACAGGAGAATATAATTCACCCCTCCACTTT.

The rearrangement joins TRBV2 to TRBJ1-1, with TRBD1 as a possible D gene (6 bases). Per germline, CDR1 SNHLY and CDR2 FYNNEI. This CDR3 is built from 15 residues. Trimming stripped 2 bases from V and 5 bases from J, with 15 bases between. CDR3: CASSEKAGGTTEAFF. Here the CDR3 DNA reads TGTGCCAGCAGTGAAAAGGCAGGAGGGACAACTGAAGCTTTCTTT.

In this sample, this clone turned up a few times. V usage is TRBV5-1 and J usage is TRBJ2-1, with 7 bases that match TRBD2. Unmatched junction bases numbered 2, after V lost 3 bases and J lost 2 bases. Germline V CDR1 and CDR2: SGHRS, YFSETQ. This CDR3 comprises 14 residues. The CDR3 DNA sequence: TGCGCCAGCAGCTGGGGGGGAACCTACAATGAGCAGTTCTTC. Protein: CASSWGGTYNEQFF.

V usage is TRBV5-4 and J usage is TRBJ2-1; D may be TRBD2 (5 bases). Trimming took 3 bases from V and 6 from J, leaving 16 bases between them. Germline lookup yields CDR1 SGHNT and CDR2 YYREEE (reference sequence). This CDR3 contains 15 residues. The CDR3 sequence: CASSSKRLVPNEQFF. The CDR3 DNA follows: TGTGCCAGCAGCTCCAAGCGGTTAGTCCCCAATGAGCAGTTCTTC.

This chain joins TRBV27 and TRBJ1-1; 7 nucleotides align to TRBD1. Germline assignment: CDR1 MNHEY and CDR2 SMNVEV (reference sequence). J lost 7 bases, V lost 3 bases, and 5 bases had no gene match. The CDR3 covers 13 residues. This CDR3 reads CASSLGRGNEAFF. The CDR3 DNA sequence: TGTGCCAGCAGTTTGGGCAGGGGGAATGAAGCTTTCTTT.

This sequence joins TRBV6-1 and TRBJ1-5; no firm D call. The germline V and J ends were trimmed by 11 bases and 3 bases, with 8 bases remaining between them. Germline CDR1 is MNHNS and CDR2 is SASEGT. This CDR3 spans 11 amino acids. CDR3 DNA: TGTGCCGCAGGTCACAATCAGCCCCAGCATTTT. Amino acids: CAAGHNQPQHF.

The genes are TRBV11-1 and TRBJ2-2; no reliable D call. The CDR3 length is 15 residues. Germline V gene data show CDR1 as SGHAT and CDR2 as FQDESV (reference sequence). Trimming stripped 3 bases from V and 3 bases from J, with 11 bases between. CDR3 sequence reads: CASSLEPGYTGELFF. CDR3 sequence (DNA): TGTGCCAGCAGCTTGGAGCCCGGGTACACCGGGGAGCTGTTTTTT.

The genes are TRBV4-1 and TRBJ2-3, with D possibly TRBD1 on 5 matching bases. Trimming left V 0 bases short and J 0 bases short, with 19 bases between. The germline gives CDR1 MGHRA, CDR2 YSYEKL. The CDR3 is 19 residues long. This CDR3 is CASSQEESRTRSSTDTQYF. CDR3 DNA: TGCGCCAGCAGCCAAGAAGAGAGCCGGACACGGAGCAGCACAGATACGCAGTATTTT.

This clone was picked up a small number of times. This rearrangement joins TRBV10-3 to TRBJ2-7; D gene unclear. V lost 0 bases to trimming and J lost 7 bases, with 4 bases between them. The length of the CDR3 is 11 residues. Germline V gene data show CDR1 as ENHRY and CDR2 as SYGVKD. The CDR3 DNA reads as TGTGCCATCAGTGAGTCAGGTGAGCAGTACTTC. The encoded protein is CAISESGEQYF.

The J gene is TRBJ2-2, the V gene TRBV7-8; D may match TRBD1 or TRBD2 (5 bases each). Trimming left V 5 bases short and J 3 bases short, with 10 bases between. Germline CDR1 reads SGHVS; CDR2 reads FQNEAQ. This CDR3 has 14 residues. CDR3 residues: CASSTGTDTGELFF. The CDR3 coding sequence is TGTGCCAGCAGCACCGGGACCGACACCGGGGAGCTGTTTTTT.

V gene TRBV29-1 combines with J gene TRBJ1-4, with D perhaps TRBD1 (5 bases). V was shortened by 3 bases and J by 4 bases, with 12 bases between the two germline ends. CDR3 length equals 14 residues. CDR1 and CDR2 (germline): SQVTM, ANQGSEA. The chain's CDR3 is CSVDWGGDNEKLFF. CDR3 DNA: TGCAGCGTTGATTGGGGGGGAGATAATGAAAAACTGTTTTTT. Variable domain in full (rest from reference TRBV29-1 and TRBJ1-4): SAVISQKPSRDICQRGTSLTIQCQVDSQVTMMFWYRQQPGQSLTLIATANQGSEATYESGFVIDKFPISRPNLTFSTLTVSNMSPEDSSIYLCSVDWGGDNEKLFFGSGTQLSVL.

This chain connects TRBV5-6 to TRBJ1-5; D unclear. V lost 2 bases and J lost 4, with 16 bases in between. The germline gives CDR1 SGHDT, CDR2 YYEEEE. The CDR3 length is 16 residues. Written as DNA, the CDR3 is TGTGCCAGCAGCTTAGGTGGGCAGATGGCAAATCAGCCCCAGCATTTT. It specifies CASSLGGQMANQPQHF.

This sequence joins TRBV2 and TRBJ2-2; D is unclear. Germline assignment: CDR1 SNHLY and CDR2 FYNNEI. The CDR3 has 13 residues. V dropped 1 base and J dropped 7 bases, with 7 bases sitting between them. As DNA, the CDR3 is TGTGCCAGCAGTGAAGTAGGGAACGGGGAGCTGTTTTTT. It specifies CASSEVGNGELFF.

This chain connects TRBV10-1 to TRBJ2-5; D perhaps matches TRBD1 (5 bases). This CDR3 region has 13 residues. The V and J ends lost 3 bases and 4 bases respectively, with 9 bases between them. Germline V gene lookup returns CDR1 WNHNN and CDR2 SYGVQD (reference sequence). CDR3 in DNA: TGCGCCAGCAGTGAATCAGGGCGAGAGACCCAGTACTTC. Translation gives CASSESGRETQYF.

This clone was detected a few times. The chain joins TRBV19 to TRBJ1-5, with D hard to call. CDR1 and CDR2 (germline): LNHDA, SQIVND (reference sequence). The CDR3 has 12 amino acids. Trimming took off 6 bases at V and 0 bases at J, with 3 bases between the two ends. The CDR3 loop is CASRISNQPQHF. CDR3 bases: TGTGCCAGTAGGATTAGCAATCAGCCCCAGCATTTT.

The J gene is TRBJ1-6, the V gene TRBV7-3; D gene ambiguous. Trimming removed 2 bases at V and 6 bases at J, with 8 bases between. The CDR3 totals 14 residues. Germline CDR1 SGHTA, CDR2 FQGTGA. The CDR3 loop reads CASSLGRVNSPLHF. CDR3 sequence (DNA): TGTGCCAGCAGCTTAGGACGCGTTAATTCACCCCTCCACTTT.